This TCR beta chain is from a study of cytomegalovirus exposure and HLA in healthy donors. Study-wide points: Analyzed later, most CMV-associated TCR beta chains appeared HLA-restricted. Among TCR beta chains, those listed as cytomegalovirus-associated numbered roughly 150. HLA allele associations emerged for 15,000 to 20,000 TCR beta sequences in a later analysis, at 0.05 false discovery rate. TCR beta chain V- and J-gene trimming was linked, in a later analysis, to a missense variant in DCLRE1C.

In the case of this clone: Its target is unknown.

The PCR ran on 60 Vbeta and 13 Jbeta primers. Data came from immunoSEQ multiplex PCR; TCRdb stores just in-frame clones and leaves some out. Among 150,000 to 200,000 clones listed, around three quarters were seen once. V lost 10 bases and J lost 3; bases outside the gene matches: 3. The CDR3 contains 13 residues. The germline CDR1 and CDR2 sequences are MNHEY and SVGAGI. Specimen: PBMCs. The V call is TRBV6-5, the J call TRBJ2-7, with 13 bases aligning to TRBD2. This sequence originates from a woman aged 30 to 39 in good health and CMV-seropositive. CDR3 in DNA: TGTGCCACCAGACTAGCGGGAGGCTACGAGCAGTACTTC. Amino acids: CATRLAGGYEQYF.